The 5 T cell receptor beta chains below were found in one sample sequenced in a study of blood T cell repertoires in COVID-19 (dated by TCRdb to about 2020). The library was prepared using the immunoSEQ multiplex PCR assay. The table comes from immuneACCESS by way of TCRdb, which keeps in-frame sequences with V and J called. Part of the clones is missing from these tables; in studies checked, under half for an unresolved V gene and the rest for unknown reasons. The sample has about 68,000 clones on record, approximately 86% of them singletons. Of the sample, 1.4% falls within the top ten clones. Sequenced: peripheral blood. The source of these receptors is a woman aged 55-70 years with acute or convalescent COVID-19.

The chain links TRBV28 to TRBJ1-2, with D maybe TRBD1 (5 bases). The CDR3 spans 18 residues. Germline V gives CDR1 MDHEN, CDR2 SYDVKM. V was pared by 5 bases and J by 0 bases, with 22 bases between. The DNA of the CDR3 is TGTGCCAGCAGTGGGCAGGGATTGAGTAGTTGGACTAACTATGGCTACACCTTC. Encoded protein: CASSGQGLSSWTNYGYTF.

This chain connects TRBV5-1 to TRBJ1-1; perhaps TRBD1 as D (5 bases). V gave up 7 bases and J gave up 0 bases, with 13 bases separating them. This CDR3 is built from 14 residues. Germline V lookup: CDR1 SGHRS, CDR2 YFSETQ. The CDR3 is CASYPDSVNTEAFF. The CDR3 nucleotides are TGCGCCAGCTATCCAGACAGTGTGAACACTGAAGCTTTCTTT.

The genes are TRBV3-1 (or the pseudogene TRBV3-2) and TRBJ2-1; 13 bases are a match to TRBD2. V was clipped by 3 bases and J by 1 base; unmatched bases: 6. The length of the CDR3 is 18 residues. Germline V gene lookup returns CDR1 LGHDT and CDR2 YNNKEL (reference sequence). This CDR3 reads CASSHFTSGGGSYNEQFF. The CDR3 coding sequence is TGTGCCAGCAGCCATTTCACTAGCGGGGGGGGTTCCTACAATGAGCAGTTCTTC.

The chain combines TRBV6-5 with TRBJ2-1; D is ambiguous. The germline V gene encodes CDR1 MNHEY and CDR2 SVGAGI. The ends were cut back, 0 bases at V and 9 bases at J, with 12 bases in the middle. The CDR3 is 14 amino acids. DNA of the CDR3: TGTGCCAGCAGTTACTCATCTGGCCGGAGTGAGCAGTTCTTC. It codes for CASSYSSGRSEQFF.

The gene calls are TRBV3-1 (or the pseudogene TRBV3-2) and TRBJ2-1, with D possibly TRBD2 on 5 matching bases. V was trimmed by 3 bases and J by 0 bases, leaving 12 bases between them. The V gene's germline CDR1 is LGHDT and CDR2 YNNKEL (reference sequence). The CDR3 length is 16 residues. CDR3 amino acids: CASSHRTASSYNEQFF. CDR3 in DNA: TGTGCCAGCAGCCATCGGACTGCTAGCTCCTACAATGAGCAGTTCTTC.